This TCR beta chain was sequenced for a study of human T cells and chemical hapten exposure (dated by TCRdb to 2020 to 2022). General notes on the study: For sensitization, 2% DPC in acetone was applied to an approximately 2 cm by approximately 2 cm area of upper inner arm skin. Throughout the approximately 24-week study period, patients were also given weekly therapeutic DPC doses on the scalp. Patch testing was performed on the upper back with Finn chambers containing 0.01% DPC, and the patch tests were scored after 6 days according to International Contact Dermatitis Research Group standards. The patient cohort, mostly female, included alopecia areata with under or over 50% scalp involvement, alopecia totalis and alopecia universalis. Libraries were combined into a pool for sequencing, and differences in TCR yield between samples came mainly from small differences in library volumes within the pool. This study followed changes in the peripheral blood TCR repertoire in vivo during primary and secondary sensitization of alopecia patients to the hapten diphenylcyclopropenone (DPC). Blood samples were taken from patients before sensitization (week 0) and at 2, 6 and about 24 weeks after DPC sensitization. Some 29 alopecia patients gave blood for TCR sequencing at one to four time points (pre-sensitization, 2, 6 and 24 weeks). Broad study findings and their caveats: A positive correlation was found between the number of PT1 expanded TCRs and patch test score, with significance reached at thresholds 8, 16 and 32 but not 4. Because all patients had alopecia, a presumed autoimmune disease, the immune response of the patients might differ from that of healthy individuals. Compared with pre-sensitization or healthy control sets, expanded TCRs formed significantly more large CDR3 similarity clusters, which is consistent with antigen-driven responses. After repeated subsampling, changes were observed in the strength of the expansion versus patch-test correlation and in the threshold at which the correlation became significant. The number of TCRs above 1 in 1000 frequency did not change with DPC sensitization; there was no evidence of global repertoire structure alterations.

The library relied on RACE. This sample was sequenced with a NextSeq 500. During library preparation, unique molecular identifiers were attached to individual cDNA molecules so that TCRs could be counted in a quantitative, reproducible way. For every blood RNA sample, sequencing covered both the TCR alpha and TCR beta chains. In the original analysis: Samples had a median of 95,638 TCRs, with a range from roughly 20,000 to 690,600. V, J and CDR3 annotation of the TCR reads was carried out using the Decombinator software suite. Every sample was subsampled to the same number of TCRs (28,000) for the PS versus PT1 abundance plots. Expanded TCRs were defined as absent before sensitization and observed at least eight times at the 2-week time point. The public reads were quality trimmed at Q25 with fastp and then assembled into clones with MiXCR by TCRdb, keeping productive beta chains. For every CDR3 protein sequence, its rows merge into one entry that carries the most common genes and DNA. For this entry, the V and J calls and clone size follow TCRdb and not the study's own pipeline. The sample data list just over 350,000 distinct CDR3 sequences, and about 6.3% of these were observed just once. In total, the top ten clones hold around 5.6% of the sample.

In this sample, this clonotype turned up many times. The specificity of this receptor is unknown. Base qualities were left out, and no much larger clone turns up one base away. Interpreted using the paper, the time point label stands for: patch test 2, 6 weeks after DPC sensitization. Reading the label with the study, this specimen's treatment or condition is: therapeutic diphenylcyclopropenone sensitization with weekly scalp DPC. At every patch-test visit, the blood draw took place before the patch test was put on. Patients were considered eligible if aged 18 to 70, diagnosed with alopecia and deemed suitable for DPC therapy, and patients were excluded if pregnant. Total RNA was extracted from unfractionated whole blood collected in Tempus Blood RNA tubes. Sequenced material: whole blood, taken in connection with sensitization to the hapten diphenylcyclopropenone (DPC). This receptor was obtained from a woman aged 18-30 years with alopecia areata. Some clones in this sample may be carry-over from other donors' samples.

The base sequence is TGTGCCAGCAGTTACACCACTGAAGCTTTCTTT. Translated, it gives CASSYTTEAFF. The chain is encoded by TRBV7-2 joined to TRBJ1-1, with an unclear D gene assignment. CDR1 and CDR2 (SGHTA, FQGNSA) derive from the germline V gene. The CDR3 sequence holds 11 residues, the cysteine and phenylalanine included. The sequence is cut down to CDR3 DNA, 33 bases in frame from base 1. V drops 6 bases and J drops 4 bases, leaving 6 bases in between.